Included here is one T cell receptor beta chain sequence, with context. What it recognizes is unknown. This record belongs to a study of T-cell reconstitution after alpha-beta-depleted transplantation in children. General observations from the study: Some patients' high day-60 TCRbeta diversity was traced to surviving recipient T cells and thymic progenitors.

Preparation of the TCRbeta library was carried out with unique molecular identifiers. One entry per CDR3 protein results from TCRdb running MiXCR on the PCR reads. This table has about 1,000,000 distinct CDR3 sequences, around 30% appearing once. The sample consisted of PBMCs, mostly from graft donor cells, taken 360 days after TCRalphabeta/CD19-depleted stem cell transplant. The TCR comes from a boy in the first two years of life who had a stem cell transplant for SCID, so the T cells may come from the graft donor.

CDR3: CASMEDRGNTGELFF. The CDR3 DNA is TGCGCCAGCATGGAGGACAGGGGAAACACCGGGGAGCTGTTTTTT. The V call is TRBV5-1, the J call TRBJ2-2, with 9 bases matching TRBD1. The CDR3 totals 15 residues. With V trimmed by 6 bases and J by 2 bases, 5 bases remained unmatched. Per the germline V gene, CDR1 is SGHRS and CDR2 is YFSETQ.